The source of this T cell receptor (beta chain) is a study of blood T cell repertoires in COVID-19. Study information: Samples taken during acute and convalescent COVID-19 were collected in the United States, Italy and Spain. From T cells, B-cell-depleted T cells, or PBMCs came the material, which was cDNA or gDNA.

Original processing notes: Estimates of nucleated cell counts were drawn from the amplification of reference gene primers. This table comes from immunoSEQ multiplex PCR, and its TCRdb copy is limited to in-frame clones, with some not included. V and J calls plus clone size are reproduced from that table; the DNA served to infer D and trimming. The data contain roughly 200,000 clones, about 80% of them seen just once; the ten biggest clones take up roughly 7%. The CDR3 extends over 17 amino acids. Trimming took off 3 bases at V and 4 bases at J, with 21 bases between the two ends. Germline values: CDR1 MDHEN, CDR2 SYDVKM.

Sequenced input: peripheral blood. The chain is built from TRBV28 and TRBJ1-2, with a tentative D call TRBD1 (6 bases). The origin of this receptor is a woman older than 75 with COVID-19, enrolled during active disease. The CDR3 here is CASSFSRGGAFGYGYTF. The CDR3 DNA follows: TGTGCCAGCAGTTTTAGCCGGGGGGGGGCTTTTGGCTATGGCTACACCTTC.